A single sample is the source of the 28 T cell receptor beta chains below, sequenced in a study of blood T cell repertoires in COVID-19. The protocol was immunoSEQ multiplex PCR, while the TCRdb copy is restricted to in-frame clones and leaves out a portion. The data hold 270,000 or so clones, with just over 90% observed a single time. The specimen was PBMCs or T cells enriched from blood (not recorded which). All receptors come from a woman between 40 and 55 years old with acute COVID-19.

This clone was seen only once. The chain carries TRBV19 and TRBJ2-7; 7 bases map to TRBD1. The CDR3 runs to 14 residues. Germline V CDR1 and CDR2: LNHDA, SQIVND (reference sequence). V shed 4 bases and J 5 bases; nucleotides not matched to a gene: 8. The CDR3 DNA reads TGTGCCAGTAGTAACACGGACAGGTTCGACGAGCAGTACTTC. Translating gives CASSNTDRFDEQYF.

This clone was counted a few times. J is TRBJ2-3 and V is TRBV11-2; D uncertain. V lost 0 bases, J lost 6 bases, and 7 bases lay in between. CDR1 is SGHAT, CDR2 FQNNGV, per germline. This CDR3 has 13 amino acids. CDR3 DNA sequence: TGTGCCAGCAGCTTAGATACTCCGGATACGCAGTATTTT. This encodes CASSLDTPDTQYF.

The CDR3 protein is CASSLGMGGTEAFF. The CDR3 DNA reads as TGCGCCAGCAGCTTGGGGATGGGGGGAACTGAAGCTTTCTTT. V gene TRBV5-1 combines with J gene TRBJ1-1; a possible D gene is TRBD1 (5 bases). Per the germline V gene, CDR1 is SGHRS and CDR2 is YFSETQ. Trimming took off 0 bases at V and 5 bases at J, with 11 bases between the two ends. The CDR3 has 14 amino acids.

The V gene is TRBV11-2, the J gene TRBJ1-1; a possible D gene is TRBD1 (6 bases). V was pared by 5 bases and J by 0 bases, with 10 bases between. CDR1 and CDR2 from the germline V gene are SGHAT and FQNNGV. This CDR3 comprises 14 residues. In nucleotides, the CDR3 is TGTGCCAGCAGCACAGGGCGATTGAACACTGAAGCTTTCTTT. Translation: CASSTGRLNTEAFF.

This sequence joins TRBV6-5 and TRBJ1-5; D not resolved. V was trimmed by 5 bases and J by 6 bases, leaving 17 bases between them. Germline CDR1 reads MNHEY; CDR2 reads SVGAGI. The CDR3 loop spans 15 amino acids. CDR3 sequence (DNA): TGTGCCAGCAGTAGGACGGGAGATGAGAGTCAGCCCCAGCATTTT. Translating gives CASSRTGDESQPQHF.

This clone was counted once. The chain joins TRBV2 to TRBJ1-6; D gene uncertain. This CDR3 has 13 amino acids. Trimming left V 11 bases short and J 7 bases short, with 15 bases between. Germline V lookup: CDR1 SNHLY, CDR2 FYNNEI. CDR3 DNA: TGTGCCTCCCTACGGGAATTCAATTCACCCCTCCACTTT. Its translation is CASLREFNSPLHF.

The chain recombines TRBV7-2 with TRBJ1-1; 7 positions agree with TRBD1. This CDR3 spans 14 amino acids. Germline CDR1 reads SGHTA; CDR2 reads FQGNSA. V dropped 2 bases and J dropped 6; count of bases not matched to a gene: 6. The CDR3 loop is CASSLTGAVAEAFF. The CDR3, as DNA: TGTGCCAGCAGCTTAACAGGGGCGGTTGCTGAAGCTTTCTTT.

The chain couples TRBV3-1 (or the pseudogene TRBV3-2) to TRBJ2-1; TRBD1 might be the D (5 bases). This CDR3 is built from 14 residues. Trimming shortened V by 4 bases and J by 6 bases, and 13 bases separated the two germline ends. Germline lookup yields CDR1 LGHDT and CDR2 YNNKEL (reference sequence). CDR3: CASSPPIDSNEQFF. The CDR3 nucleotides read TGTGCCAGCAGCCCACCAATCGACAGCAATGAGCAGTTCTTC.

The rearrangement links TRBV12-5 to TRBJ2-7; TRBD2 agrees at 7 bases. The CDR3 has 15 residues. J gave up 3 bases and V 2 bases, and 7 bases lay outside the gene matches. The V gene's germline CDR1 is LGHNT and CDR2 FRNRAP. CDR3 bases: TGTGCTAGTGGTTTGTTGCGCGGGAGTGGCTACGAGCAGTACTTC. Encoded protein: CASGLLRGSGYEQYF.

The V call is TRBV10-3, the J call TRBJ2-5, with 7 nucleotides matching TRBD2. The CDR3 length is 15 residues. In germline, CDR1 is ENHRY, CDR2 SYGVKD. Germline trimming cut 3 bases from V and 5 bases from J; bases unmatched to any gene: 9. CDR3 nucleotide sequence: TGTGCCATCAGTGAAGGCGGAGCGGGGCGGGAGACCCAGTACTTC. Encoded protein: CAISEGGAGRETQYF.

The chain has TRBV7-9 and TRBJ2-7; 7 nucleotides line up with TRBD1. This CDR3 comprises 15 residues. Germline values: CDR1 SEHNR, CDR2 FQNEAQ (reference sequence). J was trimmed by 2 bases and V by 5 bases; bases with no gene match: 9. The CDR3 DNA is TGTGCCAGCAGCCCTACAGGGGCTCTCCCCTACGAGCAGTACTTC. Protein sequence: CASSPTGALPYEQYF.

This rearrangement joins TRBV19 to TRBJ1-6; 10 bases map to TRBD1. J lost 12 bases, V lost 5 bases, and 13 bases had no gene match. Germline loops: CDR1 LNHDA, CDR2 SQIVND (reference sequence). The CDR3 runs 16 residues. The CDR3 region is CASSPRTGGGILPLHF. The CDR3 DNA reads as TGTGCCAGTAGTCCCCGGACAGGGGGAGGGATTTTACCCCTCCACTTT.

The chain couples TRBV28 to TRBJ2-1; 8 bases line up with TRBD2. Germline CDR1 is MDHEN and CDR2 is SYDVKM. The CDR3 sequence is 15 residues long. V dropped 8 bases and J dropped 6; count of bases not matched to a gene: 12. CDR3 sequence: CASGTSGGLGNEQFF. Here the CDR3 DNA reads TGTGCCAGCGGAACCTCGGGGGGGTTGGGCAATGAGCAGTTCTTC. Full variable domain (remainder filled in from reference TRBV28 and TRBJ2-1): DVKVTQSSRYLVKRTGEKVFLECVQDMDHENMFWYRQDPGLGLRLIYFSYDVKMKEKGDIPEGYSVSREKKERFSLILESASTNQTSMYLCASGTSGGLGNEQFFGPGTRLTVL.

This chain connects TRBV6-5 to TRBJ1-2; tentatively, D is TRBD1 (5 bases). Between the trimmed V and J ends, which lost 2 bases and 8 bases, there was a span of 12 bases. The germline V gene encodes CDR1 MNHEY and CDR2 SVGAGI. The CDR3 runs to 13 residues. In nucleotides, the CDR3 is TGTGCCAGCAGTTACAATCGGGGGTCAGGCTACACCTTC. The encoded protein is CASSYNRGSGYTF.

This clone appeared a few times. This chain links TRBV19 with TRBJ2-2; D gene ambiguous. This CDR3 region has 14 residues. Germline CDR1 reads LNHDA; CDR2 reads SQIVND (reference sequence). V gave up 3 bases and J gave up 0 bases, with 5 bases separating them. Here the CDR3 reads CASSMRTNTGELFF. CDR3 bases: TGTGCCAGTAGTATGCGTACGAACACCGGGGAGCTGTTTTTT.

The chain joins TRBV5-1 to TRBJ2-1; D gene ambiguous. V was cut by 1 base and J by 4 bases, with 15 bases left in between. CDR3 length equals 16 residues. Looked up from germline, CDR1 is SGHRS and CDR2 is YFSETQ. The CDR3, as DNA: TGCGCCAGCAGCTTGTCCGCGTCCCCTTCATACAATGAGCAGTTCTTC. This sequence encodes CASSLSASPSYNEQFF.

The chain is built from TRBV3-1 (or the pseudogene TRBV3-2) and TRBJ1-1, with D perhaps matching TRBD1 (6 bases). Germline lookup yields CDR1 LGHDT and CDR2 YNNKEL (reference sequence). The CDR3 loop spans 14 amino acids. V gave up 4 bases and J gave up 0 bases, with 9 bases separating them. The CDR3 here is CASSPRTVNTEAFF. For the CDR3, the DNA is TGTGCCAGCAGCCCCCGGACAGTGAACACTGAAGCTTTCTTT.

The chain links TRBV28 to TRBJ2-5; maybe TRBD2 (6 bases). Germline loops: CDR1 MDHEN, CDR2 SYDVKM. The CDR3 totals 13 residues. Trimming took 8 bases from V and 5 from J, leaving 15 bases between them. CDR3 protein: CASARGAWETQYF. The CDR3 coding sequence is TGTGCCAGCGCCCGCGGGGCTTGGGAGACCCAGTACTTC.

This chain joins TRBV5-1 and TRBJ2-5; 11 nucleotides align to TRBD2. Germline CDR1 and CDR2: SGHRS and YFSETQ. V dropped 3 bases and J dropped 2; count of bases not matched to a gene: 3. There are 15 residues in the CDR3. CDR3: CASSSGTSGQETQYF. Written as DNA, the CDR3 is TGCGCCAGCAGCTCGGGGACTAGCGGTCAAGAGACCCAGTACTTC.

This clone was detected only once. V gene TRBV24-1 combines with J gene TRBJ2-1; 7 nucleotides line up with TRBD1. CDR3 length equals 16 residues. CDR1 and CDR2 from the germline V gene are KGHDR and SFDVKD. After removal of 1 base from V and 0 bases from J, the junction contained 2 bases not matched to a gene. CDR3: CATSDLAGGSYNEQFF. CDR3 coding DNA: TGTGCCACCAGTGATTTAGCAGGGGGCTCCTACAATGAGCAGTTCTTC.

This clone has only a few counts. This chain links TRBV7-9 with TRBJ2-7; no reliable D call. V gave up 4 bases and J gave up 0 bases, with 10 bases separating them. The CDR3 runs to 14 residues. The germline gives CDR1 SEHNR, CDR2 FQNEAQ (reference sequence). DNA of the CDR3: TGTGCCAGCAGCTCCGACATCCGCTCCTACGAGCAGTACTTC. The encoded protein is CASSSDIRSYEQYF.

Only a few counts were recorded for this clone. This CDR3 reads CASSLTGVEQYF. CDR3 nucleotide sequence: TGCGCCAGCAGCTTAACGGGAGTTGAGCAGTACTTC. This chain links TRBV5-1 with TRBJ2-7; D possibly corresponds to TRBD2 (6 bases). The CDR3 is made up of 12 amino acids. Deletions cut 2 bases from V and 7 bases from J, with 10 bases between. Germline values: CDR1 SGHRS, CDR2 YFSETQ.

This chain links TRBV7-9 with TRBJ2-7, with 7 bases fitting TRBD2. This CDR3 region has 15 residues. After removal of 3 bases from V and 4 bases from J, the junction contained 9 bases not matched to a gene. Looked up from germline, CDR1 is SEHNR and CDR2 is FQNEAQ (reference sequence). The DNA for the CDR3 is TGTGCCAGCAGCTTCTCCGGGGGGATAGGATACGAGCAGTACTTC. Encoded protein: CASSFSGGIGYEQYF.

The table lists this clone with a count of one. The chain is built from TRBV30 and TRBJ1-5; D not resolved. This CDR3 comprises 11 residues. Germline assignment: CDR1 GTSNPN and CDR2 SVGIG (reference sequence). V was cut by 3 bases and J by 8 bases, with 8 bases left in between. The CDR3 sequence is CAWSLGEPQHF. Here the CDR3 DNA reads TGTGCCTGGAGCCTCGGTGAGCCCCAGCATTTT.

The V call is TRBV2, the J call TRBJ1-1; no reliable D call. This CDR3 region has 13 residues. V was shortened by 4 bases and J by 2 bases, with 8 bases between the two germline ends. Germline-derived CDR1 and CDR2 are SNHLY and FYNNEI. CDR3 residues: CASSVQENTEAFF. CDR3 in DNA: TGTGCCAGCAGTGTGCAGGAAAACACTGAAGCTTTCTTT. The full variable domain, completed using reference TRBV2 and TRBJ1-1, is EPEVTQTPSHQVTQMGQEVILRCVPISNHLYFYWYRQILGQKVEFLVSFYNNEISEKSEIFDDQFSVERPDGSNFTLKIRSTKLEDSAMYFCASSVQENTEAFFGQGTRLTVV.

This chain links TRBV7-9 with TRBJ1-1; TRBD1 aligns across 8 bases. Unmatched junction bases numbered 1, after V lost 3 bases and J lost 4 bases. The CDR3 contains 13 residues. Germline-derived CDR1 and CDR2 are SEHNR and FQNEAQ (reference sequence). CDR3 amino acids: CASSFTGGTEAFF. The CDR3 bases are TGTGCCAGCAGCTTTACAGGGGGCACTGAAGCTTTCTTT.

The V and J genes are TRBV2 and TRBJ2-6, with D possibly matching TRBD1 (6 bases). Germline-derived CDR1 and CDR2 are SNHLY and FYNNEI. This CDR3 has 15 amino acids. Trimming took off 6 bases at V and 2 bases at J, with 11 bases between the two ends. For the CDR3, the DNA is TGTGCCAGCAGCAACAGGGTGACTGGGGCCAACGTCCTGACTTTC. Protein product: CASSNRVTGANVLTF.

The rearrangement links TRBV25-1 to TRBJ2-3; D may be TRBD2 (5 bases). CDR1 is MGHDK and CDR2 is SYGVNS in the germline V gene. The CDR3 length is 15 residues. Trimming took 6 bases from V and 6 from J, leaving 19 bases between them. CDR3 region: CASSPVSESWDTQYF. DNA of the CDR3: TGTGCCAGCAGCCCTGTTAGCGAGTCTTGGGATACGCAGTATTTT.